This T cell receptor beta chain was documented in a study of CD8 T cells in ankylosing spondylitis. Quantitative molecular-barcoded 5'-RACE generated the TCR beta libraries. TCRdb reanalysed the 5' RACE reads using MiXCR and keeps one entry per CDR3 protein. Of around 150,000 distinct CDR3 sequences listed, just under 7.5% are singletons. Study-level findings and limits: Disease-linked clones bore a CD8+ phenotype, appearing relatively rarely in peripheral blood. Reported data indicate significant enrichment of disease-linked clones within matched ankylosing spondylitis synovial fluid.

This clonotype was seen at least ten times. Its antigen remains unknown. V lost 5 bases, J lost 7 bases, and 7 bases stayed unmatched. CDR1 and CDR2 from the germline V gene are DFQATT and SNEGSKA (reference sequence). CDR3 length: 14 residues. This clonotype was sampled from a female donor with ankylosing spondylitis or in good health (not recorded which). The V and J genes are TRBV20-1 and TRBJ2-1, with TRBD2 matching 11 bases. Sequenced input: blood, either unsorted or a sorted T cell fraction (not recorded which). The DNA for the CDR3 is TGCAGTGCTGGTAGCGGGGGGGCCGTAAATGAGCAGTTCTTC. Translation: CSAGSGGAVNEQFF.